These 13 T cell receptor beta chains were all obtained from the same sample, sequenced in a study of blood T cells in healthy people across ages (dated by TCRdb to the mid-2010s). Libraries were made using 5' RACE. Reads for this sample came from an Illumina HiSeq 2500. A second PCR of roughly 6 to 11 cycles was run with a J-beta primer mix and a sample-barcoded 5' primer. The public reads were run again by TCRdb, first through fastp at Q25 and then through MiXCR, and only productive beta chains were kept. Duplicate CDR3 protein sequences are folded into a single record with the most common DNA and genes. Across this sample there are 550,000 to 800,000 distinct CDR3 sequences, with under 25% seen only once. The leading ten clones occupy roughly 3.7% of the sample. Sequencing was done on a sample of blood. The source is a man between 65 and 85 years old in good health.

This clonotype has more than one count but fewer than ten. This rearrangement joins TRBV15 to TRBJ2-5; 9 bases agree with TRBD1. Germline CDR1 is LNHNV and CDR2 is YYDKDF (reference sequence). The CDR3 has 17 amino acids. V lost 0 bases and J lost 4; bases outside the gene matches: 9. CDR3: CATSRDLRTGVRETQYF. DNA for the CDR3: TGTGCCACCAGCAGAGATCTTCGGACAGGGGTCCGAGAGACCCAGTACTTC.

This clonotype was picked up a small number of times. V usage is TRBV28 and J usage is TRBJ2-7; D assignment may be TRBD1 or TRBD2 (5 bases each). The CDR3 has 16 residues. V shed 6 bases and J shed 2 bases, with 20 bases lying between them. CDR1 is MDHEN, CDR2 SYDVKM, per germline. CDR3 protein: CASSTIATGRAYEQYF. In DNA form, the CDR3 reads TGTGCCAGCAGCACTATAGCGACGGGACGAGCCTACGAGCAGTACTTC.

CDR3 loop: CASSYSRTANAGELFF. CDR3 bases: TGTGCCAGCAGTTACTCCAGGACAGCAAACGCCGGGGAGCTGTTTTTT. V is TRBV6-6 and J is TRBJ2-2, with TRBD1 as a possible D gene (6 bases). The germline V gene has CDR1 MNHNY and CDR2 SVGAGI (reference sequence). CDR3 size: 16 residues. Trimming stripped 0 bases from V and 6 bases from J, with 14 bases between.

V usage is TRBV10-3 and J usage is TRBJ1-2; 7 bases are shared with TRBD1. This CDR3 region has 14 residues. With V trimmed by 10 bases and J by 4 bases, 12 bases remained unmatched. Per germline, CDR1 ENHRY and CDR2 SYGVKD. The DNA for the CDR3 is TGTGCCACCACAGGGGCCCGCGCTCCCTATGGCTACACCTTC. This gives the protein CATTGARAPYGYTF.

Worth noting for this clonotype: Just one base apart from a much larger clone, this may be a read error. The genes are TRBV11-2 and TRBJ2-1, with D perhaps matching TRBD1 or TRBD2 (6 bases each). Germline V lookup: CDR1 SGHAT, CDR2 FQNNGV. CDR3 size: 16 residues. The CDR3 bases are TGTGCCGGCAGCCCGAGCCGGGGGCAGTCCTACAATGAGCAGTTCTTC. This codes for CAGSPSRGQSYNEQFF.

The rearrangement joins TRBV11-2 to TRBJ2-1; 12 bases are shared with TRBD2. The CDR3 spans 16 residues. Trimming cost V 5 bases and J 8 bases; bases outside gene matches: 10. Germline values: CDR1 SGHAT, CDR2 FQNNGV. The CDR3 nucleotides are TGTGCCAGCAGCCCCGGATCTAGCGGGAGGGCTGATGAGCAGTTCTTC. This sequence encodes CASSPGSSGRADEQFF.

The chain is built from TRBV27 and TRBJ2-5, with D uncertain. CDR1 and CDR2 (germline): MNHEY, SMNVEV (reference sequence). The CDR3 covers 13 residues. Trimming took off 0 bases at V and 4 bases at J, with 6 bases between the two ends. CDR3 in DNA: TGTGCCAGCAGTTTATCGTACTCAGAGACCCAGTACTTC. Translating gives CASSLSYSETQYF.

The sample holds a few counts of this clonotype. CDR3 region: CASSQGGIEETQYF. The CDR3 bases are TGTGCCAGCAGCCAAGGGGGGATCGAAGAGACCCAGTACTTC. This sequence joins TRBV4-2 and TRBJ2-5; the D gene could be TRBD1 or TRBD2 (5 bases each). The CDR3 is 14 residues long. The germline V gene has CDR1 LGHNA and CDR2 YNFKEQ. The V end lost 1 base, the J end lost 3 bases, and 9 bases lay between the germline ends.

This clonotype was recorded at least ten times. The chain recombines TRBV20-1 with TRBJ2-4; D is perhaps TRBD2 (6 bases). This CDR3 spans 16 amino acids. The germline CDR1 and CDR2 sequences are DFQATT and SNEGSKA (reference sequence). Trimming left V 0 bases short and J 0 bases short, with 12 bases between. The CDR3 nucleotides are TGCAGTGCTAGAGATCGGGGGTTACTAGCCAAAAACATTCAGTACTTC. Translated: CSARDRGLLAKNIQYF.

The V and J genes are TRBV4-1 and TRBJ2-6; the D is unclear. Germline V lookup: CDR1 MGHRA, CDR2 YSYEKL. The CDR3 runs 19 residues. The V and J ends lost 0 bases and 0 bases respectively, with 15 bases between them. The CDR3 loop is CASSQDLGYSRSGANVLTF. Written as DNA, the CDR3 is TGCGCCAGCAGCCAAGATTTAGGCTACAGCCGCTCTGGGGCCAACGTCCTGACTTTC.

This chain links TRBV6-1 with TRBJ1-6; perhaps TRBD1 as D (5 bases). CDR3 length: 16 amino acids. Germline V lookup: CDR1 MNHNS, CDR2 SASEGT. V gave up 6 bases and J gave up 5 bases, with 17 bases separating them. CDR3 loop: CASSRQRRTHNSPLHF. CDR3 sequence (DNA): TGTGCCAGCAGCAGACAGAGGCGCACTCATAATTCACCCCTCCACTTT.

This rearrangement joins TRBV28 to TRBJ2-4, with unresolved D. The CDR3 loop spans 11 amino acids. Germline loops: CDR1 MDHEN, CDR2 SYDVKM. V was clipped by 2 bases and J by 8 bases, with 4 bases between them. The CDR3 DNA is TGTGCCAGCAGTTTAAGAGACATTCAGTACTTC. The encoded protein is CASSLRDIQYF.

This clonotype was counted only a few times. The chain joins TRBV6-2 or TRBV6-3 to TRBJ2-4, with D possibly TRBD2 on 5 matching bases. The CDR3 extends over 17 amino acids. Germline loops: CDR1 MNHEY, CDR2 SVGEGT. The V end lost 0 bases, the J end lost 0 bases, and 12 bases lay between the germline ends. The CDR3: CASSYSKPGLAKNIQYF. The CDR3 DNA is TGTGCCAGCAGTTACTCGAAGCCGGGATTAGCCAAAAACATTCAGTACTTC.